The 23 T cell receptor beta chains below come from one sample, sequenced in a study of identical twins' blood T cells. TCRdb passed the 5' RACE reads through MiXCR, listing each CDR3 protein once. The data contain hundreds of thousands of distinct CDR3 sequences, 28% of them seen just once; the ten biggest clones take up about 6%. What was sequenced was PBMCs. The receptors were sampled from a woman between 18 and 55 years old in good health.

This clonotype was observed a few times. This chain connects TRBV12-3 or TRBV12-4 to TRBJ1-1; D is unresolved. V lost 1 base to trimming and J lost 0 bases, with 9 bases between them. CDR3 size: 15 residues. The CDR3 region has the DNA TGTGCCAGCAGTTTAGGGGAAACGATGAACACTGAAGCTTTCTTT. Amino acids: CASSLGETMNTEAFF.

This clonotype was counted only a few times. V is TRBV27 and J is TRBJ1-1, with a possible D match to TRBD1 (5 bases). The CDR3 covers 13 residues. The germline V gene encodes CDR1 MNHEY and CDR2 SMNVEV (reference sequence). V was trimmed by 5 bases and J by 5 bases, leaving 12 bases between them. CDR3 in amino acids: CASSHQGRTEAFF. The CDR3 nucleotides are TGTGCCAGCAGTCACCAGGGTAGGACTGAAGCTTTCTTT.

This chain connects TRBV5-1 to TRBJ2-3; TRBD2 aligns across 8 bases. Looked up from germline, CDR1 is SGHRS and CDR2 is YFSETQ. Losses at the gene ends were 0 bases for V and 2 bases for J; bases not matched to a gene: 5. The CDR3 is 16 amino acids. In DNA form, the CDR3 reads TGCGCCAGCAGCTTGGGACTACTAGCGGTCACAGATACGCAGTATTTT. Its translation is CASSLGLLAVTDTQYF.

This clonotype has at least ten counts. The V call is TRBV29-1, the J call TRBJ1-3; D not certain. Looked up from germline, CDR1 is SQVTM and CDR2 is ANQGSEA. V shed 7 bases and J shed 4 bases, with 8 bases lying between them. The length of the CDR3 is 11 residues. The CDR3, as DNA: TGCAGCGGTTCCGGGGGAAACACCATATATTTT. Amino acid sequence: CSGSGGNTIYF. The full variable domain, completed using reference TRBV29-1 and TRBJ1-3, is SAVISQKPSRDICQRGTSLTIQCQVDSQVTMMFWYRQQPGQSLTLIATANQGSEATYESGFVIDKFPISRPNLTFSTLTVSNMSPEDSSIYLCSGSGGNTIYFGEGSWLTVV.

In this sample, this clonotype turned up a few times. The chain couples TRBV29-1 to TRBJ1-5; D may be TRBD1 (6 bases). Germline lookup yields CDR1 SQVTM and CDR2 ANQGSEA. This CDR3 has 13 residues. V was pared by 6 bases and J by 2 bases, with 11 bases between. The CDR3 spells CSVTGKGNQPQHF. CDR3 sequence (DNA): TGCAGCGTAACAGGGAAGGGCAATCAGCCCCAGCATTTT.

This clonotype was picked up a small number of times. V and J are TRBV5-1 and TRBJ1-2; TRBD1 aligns across 7 bases. Trimming removed 1 base from V and 6 bases from J; junction bases left unmatched: 6. The CDR3 has 14 residues. Per germline, CDR1 SGHRS and CDR2 YFSETQ. CDR3 residues: CASSLRQGNHGYTF. DNA for the CDR3: TGCGCCAGCAGCTTGAGACAGGGAAACCATGGCTACACCTTC. The full variable domain, its missing parts supplied by reference TRBV5-1 and TRBJ1-2, is KAGVTQTPRYLIKTRGQQVTLSCSPISGHRSVSWYQQTPGQGLQFLFEYFSETQRNKGNFPGRFSGRQFSNSRSEMNVSTLELGDSALYLCASSLRQGNHGYTFGSGTRLTVV.

V gene TRBV2 combines with J gene TRBJ2-4, with 7 bases that match TRBD2. The germline gives CDR1 SNHLY, CDR2 FYNNEI. J lost 6 bases, V lost 6 bases, and 5 bases had no gene match. The CDR3 runs to 13 residues. This chain's CDR3 is CASRGLGGNIQYF. In DNA, the CDR3 is TGTGCCAGCAGAGGACTAGGAGGAAACATTCAGTACTTC. The whole variable domain, remainder taken from reference TRBV2 and TRBJ2-4, is EPEVTQTPSHQVTQMGQEVILRCVPISNHLYFYWYRQILGQKVEFLVSFYNNEISEKSEIFDDQFSVERPDGSNFTLKIRSTKLEDSAMYFCASRGLGGNIQYFGAGTRLSVL.

V gene TRBV12-3 or TRBV12-4 combines with J gene TRBJ2-1; TRBD2 matches 13 bases. The CDR3 contains 16 residues. V lost 3 bases, J lost 4 bases, and 3 bases stayed unmatched. The CDR3 sequence is CASSFRTSGSYNEQFF. In DNA, the CDR3 is TGTGCCAGCAGTTTCCGGACTAGCGGGAGTTACAATGAGCAGTTCTTC.

The table lists this clonotype with a few counts. The rearrangement joins TRBV3-1 to TRBJ1-4; D gene ambiguous. This CDR3 has 16 residues. Trimming pared 4 bases from V and 1 base from J, leaving 13 bases between. Germline values: CDR1 LGHDT, CDR2 YNNKEL (reference sequence). The chain's CDR3 is CASSPDVFGTNEKLFF. In DNA, the CDR3 is TGTGCCAGCAGCCCAGACGTATTCGGAACTAATGAAAAACTGTTTTTT.

CDR3 loop: CASTRDPEAFF. CDR3 coding DNA: TGTGCCAGCACCAGGGACCCTGAAGCTTTCTTT. The J gene is TRBJ1-1, the V gene TRBV6-2 or TRBV6-3; tentative D call: TRBD1 (5 bases). Trimming removed 7 bases from V and 6 bases from J, with 9 bases in between. The CDR3 spans 11 residues. Per the germline V gene, CDR1 is MNHEY and CDR2 is SVGEGT.

The chain has TRBV20-1 and TRBJ2-4; no clear D. This CDR3 has 14 residues. Trimming pared 6 bases from V and 3 bases from J, leaving 15 bases between. The V gene's germline CDR1 is DFQATT and CDR2 SNEGSKA (reference sequence). The CDR3: CSALRPQYKNIQYF. The CDR3 nucleotides read TGCAGTGCCCTGCGGCCTCAGTACAAAAACATTCAGTACTTC.

This clonotype has more than one count but fewer than ten. The DNA for the CDR3 is TGCAGTGCTAGAGATGTTGCAGCCGGTGCTTATGGCTACACCTTC. Amino acid sequence: CSARDVAAGAYGYTF. This chain connects TRBV20-1 to TRBJ1-2, with D hard to call. Germline CDR1 DFQATT, CDR2 SNEGSKA (reference sequence). The V and J ends lost 0 bases and 5 bases respectively, with 16 bases between them. This CDR3 is built from 15 residues.

This clonotype occurred a few times. The gene calls are TRBV7-8 and TRBJ1-4, with no clear D. The germline V gene encodes CDR1 SGHVS and CDR2 FQNEAQ. The CDR3 runs 15 residues. Trimming pared 0 bases from V and 7 bases from J, leaving 12 bases between. In DNA form, the CDR3 reads TGTGCCAGCAGCTTAGCGCGAGGGTCAGGTGAAAAACTGTTTTTT. Translating it yields CASSLARGSGEKLFF.

The sample holds a few counts of this clonotype. The V call is TRBV6-1, the J call TRBJ2-1; TRBD2 matches at 11 bases. Per the germline V gene, CDR1 is MNHNS and CDR2 is SASEGT. Trimming cost V 3 bases and J 8 bases; bases outside gene matches: 3. This CDR3 spans 14 amino acids. This chain's CDR3 is CASSEGLAAYEQFF. Here the CDR3 DNA reads TGTGCCAGCAGTGAGGGACTAGCGGCGTATGAGCAGTTCTTC.

J is TRBJ1-1 and V is TRBV9; possible D gene TRBD1, 6 bases. CDR3 length: 15 amino acids. V lost 2 bases, J lost 3 bases, and 14 bases lay in between. Germline V gene lookup returns CDR1 SGDLS and CDR2 YYNGEE. The CDR3 loop is CASSVWGGADTEAFF. The CDR3 DNA reads as TGTGCCAGCAGCGTGTGGGGGGGCGCGGACACTGAAGCTTTCTTT.

The chain recombines TRBV7-9 with TRBJ2-3, with D uncertain. Trimming took 0 bases from V and 1 from J, leaving 11 bases between them. Germline CDR1 and CDR2: SEHNR and FQNEAQ (reference sequence). The CDR3 has 16 residues. CDR3 region: CASSLAPRVGTDTQYF. The CDR3 DNA follows: TGTGCCAGCAGCTTAGCCCCCCGTGTTGGCACAGATACGCAGTATTTT.

This clonotype was detected ten times or more. The J gene is TRBJ1-5, the V gene TRBV6-2 or TRBV6-3, with TRBD1 as a possible D gene (5 bases). This CDR3 spans 18 amino acids. V lost 0 bases and J lost 4, with 19 bases in between. The germline gives CDR1 MNHEY, CDR2 SVGEGT. In nucleotides, the CDR3 is TGTGCCAGCAGTTACTCTGAATCGGACATCTACGGGAATCAGCCCCAGCATTTT. This encodes CASSYSESDIYGNQPQHF.

This clonotype was recorded once. Mismatch with germline at one junction end may stem from a read error. Here the CDR3 reads CGSSTSGGTRELFF. The DNA of the CDR3 is TGTGGCAGTAGTACTAGCGGGGGCACCCGGGAGCTGTTTTTT. The chain uses TRBV19 and TRBJ2-2; TRBD2 aligns across 11 bases. This CDR3 contains 14 residues. Germline V CDR1 and CDR2: LNHDA, SQIVND (reference sequence). The full variable domain, in which reference TRBV19 and TRBJ2-2 provide the parts outside the CDR3, is DGGITQSPKYLFRKEGQNVTLSCEQNLNHDAMYWYRQDPGQGLRLIYYSQIVNDFQKGDIAEGYSVSREKKESFPLTVTSAQKNPTAFYLCGSSTSGGTRELFFGEGSRLTVL.

This clonotype has just a few counts. The chain links TRBV5-1 to TRBJ1-1; D call uncertain. V gave up 4 bases and J gave up 8 bases, with 15 bases separating them. The CDR3 length is 13 residues. Germline CDR1 is SGHRS and CDR2 is YFSETQ. The DNA of the CDR3 is TGCGCCAGCAGCGGTGACCAGAGGAGAGAAGCTTTCTTT. Translation: CASSGDQRREAFF.

This clonotype was recorded at least ten times. This chain joins TRBV20-1 and TRBJ1-5, with TRBD1 matching over 8 bases. The CDR3 contains 14 residues. V was clipped by 5 bases and J by 0 bases; unmatched bases: 3. Germline assignment: CDR1 DFQATT and CDR2 SNEGSKA (reference sequence). The CDR3 sequence: CSAWTGISNQPQHF. CDR3 DNA sequence: TGCAGTGCTTGGACAGGGATTAGCAATCAGCCCCAGCATTTT.

This clonotype was detected only a few times. This chain joins TRBV20-1 and TRBJ2-1; TRBD2 agrees at 13 bases. V trimming: 3 bases; J trimming: 1 base; junction bases outside the gene matches: 3. Germline CDR1 DFQATT, CDR2 SNEGSKA (reference sequence). This CDR3 contains 16 residues. The CDR3 loop reads CSARTGLAGSYNEQFF. The CDR3 DNA follows: TGCAGTGCTAGGACGGGACTAGCGGGGTCCTACAATGAGCAGTTCTTC.

This chain links TRBV23-1 with TRBJ1-6; 9 nucleotides align to TRBD1. TRBV23-1 is flagged as an ORF with uncertain function. This CDR3 is 16 amino acids long. V lost 0 bases and J lost 5; bases outside the gene matches: 2. CDR3: CASSQSRTGDNSPLHF. CDR3 nucleotide sequence: TGCGCCAGCAGTCAATCGAGGACAGGGGATAATTCACCCCTCCACTTT.

This clonotype was picked up a small number of times. The gene calls are TRBV10-2 and TRBJ2-1, with a weak D call TRBD1 (5 bases). Germline V gene sequence: CDR1 WSHSY, CDR2 SAAADI. The V end was cut by 6 bases, the J end by 0 bases, with 9 bases between. The CDR3 length is 14 residues. DNA of the CDR3: TGCGCCAGCAGAAAGGGGCGCTCCTACAATGAGCAGTTCTTC. This sequence encodes CASRKGRSYNEQFF.